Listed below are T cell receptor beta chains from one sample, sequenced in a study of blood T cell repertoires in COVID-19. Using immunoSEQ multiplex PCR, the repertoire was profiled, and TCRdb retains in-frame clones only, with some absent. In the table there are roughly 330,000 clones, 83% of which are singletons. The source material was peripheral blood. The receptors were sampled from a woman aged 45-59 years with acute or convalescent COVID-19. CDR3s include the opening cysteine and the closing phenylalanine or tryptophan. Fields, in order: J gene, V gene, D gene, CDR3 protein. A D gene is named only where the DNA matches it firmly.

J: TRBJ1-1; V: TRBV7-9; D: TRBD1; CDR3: CASSLDSTGGNTEAFF
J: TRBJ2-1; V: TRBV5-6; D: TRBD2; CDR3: CASSLLAGGRNEQFF
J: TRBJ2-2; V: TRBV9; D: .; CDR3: CASSGSSSGELFF
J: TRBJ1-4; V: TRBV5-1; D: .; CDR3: CASAPGTTAGWLFF
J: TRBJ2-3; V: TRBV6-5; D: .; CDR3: CASSPGGWGTDTQYF
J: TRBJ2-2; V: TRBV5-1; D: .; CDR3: CASSLLAAREAGELFF
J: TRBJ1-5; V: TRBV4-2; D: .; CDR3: CASSQDYADGGRRPQHF
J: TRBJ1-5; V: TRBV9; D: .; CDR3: CASSVGGVFNQPQHF
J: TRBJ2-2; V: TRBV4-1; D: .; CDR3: CASSHLGELFF
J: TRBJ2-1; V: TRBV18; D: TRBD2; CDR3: CASSPSRDYHNEQFF
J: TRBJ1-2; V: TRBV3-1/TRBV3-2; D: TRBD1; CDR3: CASSQGQGTHGYTF
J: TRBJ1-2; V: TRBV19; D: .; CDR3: CASSIDGQEYGYTF
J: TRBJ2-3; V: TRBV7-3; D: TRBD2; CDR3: CASSWGLATTDTQYF
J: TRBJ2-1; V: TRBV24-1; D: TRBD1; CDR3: CATSDSGDRGRGDNEQFF
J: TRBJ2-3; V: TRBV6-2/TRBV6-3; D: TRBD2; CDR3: CASSRPSGGRREGTDTQYF
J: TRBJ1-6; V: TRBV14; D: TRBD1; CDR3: CASSQQGAQGSPLHF
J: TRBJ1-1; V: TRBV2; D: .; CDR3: CAGSRLTEAFF
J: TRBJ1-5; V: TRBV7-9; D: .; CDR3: CASSLAQGTNQPQHF
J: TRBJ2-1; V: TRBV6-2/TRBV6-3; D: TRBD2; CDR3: CASSYGGRGEQFF
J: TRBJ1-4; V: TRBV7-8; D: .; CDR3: CASSLGGGFNEKLFF
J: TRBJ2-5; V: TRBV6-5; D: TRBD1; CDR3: CASRPPGTGVETQYF
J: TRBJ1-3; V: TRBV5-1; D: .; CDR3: CASSSDLSVSGNTIYF
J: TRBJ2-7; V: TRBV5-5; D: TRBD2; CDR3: CASRPPGLTLEQYF
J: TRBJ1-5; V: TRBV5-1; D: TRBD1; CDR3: CASSPSGQGDQPQHF
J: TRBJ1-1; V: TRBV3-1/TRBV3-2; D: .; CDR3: CASSLRSDTEAFF
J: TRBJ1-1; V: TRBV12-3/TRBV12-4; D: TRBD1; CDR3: CASSLGQGALPFF
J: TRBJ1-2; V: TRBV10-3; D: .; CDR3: CAISESSGETYGYTF
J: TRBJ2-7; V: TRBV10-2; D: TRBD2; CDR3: CASTEVASGGPYEQYF
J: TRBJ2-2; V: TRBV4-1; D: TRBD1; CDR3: CAGRQGAQGTGELFF
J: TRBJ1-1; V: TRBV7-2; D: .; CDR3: CASSYAINTEAFF
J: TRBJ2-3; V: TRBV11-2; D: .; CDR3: CASSSPRGTDTQYF
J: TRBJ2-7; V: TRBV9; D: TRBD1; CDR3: CASSVTGVQGEQYF
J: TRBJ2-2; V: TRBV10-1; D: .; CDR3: CASSEEVSGTGELFF
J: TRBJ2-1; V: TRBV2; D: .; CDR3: CASSWAGDEQFF
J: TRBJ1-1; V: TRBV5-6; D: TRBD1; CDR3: CASSLQGRTEAFF
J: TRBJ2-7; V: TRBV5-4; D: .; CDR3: CASSLSGLSYEQYF
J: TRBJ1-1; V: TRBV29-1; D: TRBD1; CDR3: CSVTRTGGLNTEAFF
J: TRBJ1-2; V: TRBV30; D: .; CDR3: CAWSVPGTANYGYTF
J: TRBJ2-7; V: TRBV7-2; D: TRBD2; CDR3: CASSPSGSLSYEQYF
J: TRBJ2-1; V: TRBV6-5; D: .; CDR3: CASRGRGDFDEQFF
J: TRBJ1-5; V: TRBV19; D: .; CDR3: CASSIARDQPQHF
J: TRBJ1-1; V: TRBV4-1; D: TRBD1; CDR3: CASSQDRAGGMNTEAFF
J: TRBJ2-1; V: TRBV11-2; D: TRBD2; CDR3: CASSLSGAVNRLFF
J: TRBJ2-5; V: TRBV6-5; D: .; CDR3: CASSYRARDIGTQYF
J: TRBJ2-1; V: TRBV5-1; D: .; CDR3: CASSLNYNEQFF
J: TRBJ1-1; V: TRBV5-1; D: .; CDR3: CASSLEYGMNTEAFF
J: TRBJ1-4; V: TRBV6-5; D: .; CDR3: CASSRGDGGEKLFF
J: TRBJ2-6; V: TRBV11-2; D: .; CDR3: CASGQNFGANVLTF
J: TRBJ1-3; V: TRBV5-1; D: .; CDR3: CASSPGGTLGNTIYF
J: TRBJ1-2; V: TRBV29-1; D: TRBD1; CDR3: CSVERDRTGYTF
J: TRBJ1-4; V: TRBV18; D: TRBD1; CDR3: CASSPRDSNEKLFF
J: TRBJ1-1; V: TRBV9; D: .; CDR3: CASSAGEGQAGTEAFF
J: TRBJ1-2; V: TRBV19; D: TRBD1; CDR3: CAGTGSGYGYTF
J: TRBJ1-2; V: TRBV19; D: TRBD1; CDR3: CASQPGTGGRGYTF
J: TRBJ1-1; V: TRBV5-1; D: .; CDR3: CASSSGDMNTEAFF
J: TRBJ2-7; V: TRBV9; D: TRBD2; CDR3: CASSVGLAGVGEQYF
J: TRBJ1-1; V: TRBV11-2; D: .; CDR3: CASSLRQPLEAFF